This entry is about one TCR beta chain. No antigen is known for it. Germline V gene lookup returns CDR1 SQVTM and CDR2 ANQGSEA. The V gene end was trimmed by 7 bases and the J gene end by 4 bases; junction bases not matched to a gene: 6. CDR3 size: 12 residues. This sample was included in a study of cytomegalovirus exposure and HLA in healthy donors. A multiplex PCR was run with 60 Vbeta primers and 13 Jbeta primers. The assay was immunoSEQ multiplex PCR, and TCRdb's table has in-frame clones only and misses some. The profile covers about 110,000 clones, with 82% appearing a single time and under 2% taken by the ten largest. Study findings and constraints: CMV serostatus alone was available as immune exposure information. The authors reported that TCR beta sequences could predict HLA-A and HLA-B alleles. These predictions were accurate for most subjects in the first cohort. In a later analysis, donors in an Asian-associated ancestry cluster reportedly had fewer N-insertions in productive TCRs than the cohort mean. In a later analysis, at a false discovery rate of 0.05, about 17,000 TCR beta sequences matched HLA alleles.

V and J are TRBV29-1 and TRBJ1-1; TRBD1 matches at 7 bases. The clonotype originates from a man aged 45-65 years in good health and CMV-seronegative. Input material: PBMCs. Here the CDR3 DNA reads TGCAGCGCTAGGGGGCTGAGCACTGAAGCTTTCTTT. This translates into CSARGLSTEAFF.